The T cell receptor beta chain described here comes from a study of T-cell memory formation after mild COVID-19. Comments on this clonotype: Its antigen remains unknown.

5'RACE with constant-segment primers yielded barcoded, UMI-tagged TCR alpha and TCR beta cDNA libraries. TCRdb redid the calling of the 5' RACE reads with MiXCR, one entry per CDR3 protein. This sample has over 350,000 distinct CDR3 sequences, with 20% to 25% found just once. Study outcomes and limitations: Clones shrinking between day 15 and 85 showed a balanced CD4/CD8 split, and those that grew later tilted toward CD4+. Certain responding clones were present in pre-infection memory, suggesting participation of cross-reactive memory.

The sequencing input was PBMCs or a T cell subset sorted from them (not recorded which). The sequence was obtained from an adult woman who had mild COVID-19 (a few samples of this study predate the infection). Cell type and time point are not known.

CDR3: CASSYSIRQPQHF. CDR3 DNA: TGTGCCAGCAGTTACTCGATTAGGCAGCCCCAGCATTTT. This chain uses TRBV6-2 or TRBV6-3 with TRBJ1-5; D unresolved. The CDR3 loop spans 13 amino acids. Germline V lookup: CDR1 MNHEY, CDR2 SVGEGT. V lost 0 bases and J 7 bases, leaving 7 bases between the germline ends.